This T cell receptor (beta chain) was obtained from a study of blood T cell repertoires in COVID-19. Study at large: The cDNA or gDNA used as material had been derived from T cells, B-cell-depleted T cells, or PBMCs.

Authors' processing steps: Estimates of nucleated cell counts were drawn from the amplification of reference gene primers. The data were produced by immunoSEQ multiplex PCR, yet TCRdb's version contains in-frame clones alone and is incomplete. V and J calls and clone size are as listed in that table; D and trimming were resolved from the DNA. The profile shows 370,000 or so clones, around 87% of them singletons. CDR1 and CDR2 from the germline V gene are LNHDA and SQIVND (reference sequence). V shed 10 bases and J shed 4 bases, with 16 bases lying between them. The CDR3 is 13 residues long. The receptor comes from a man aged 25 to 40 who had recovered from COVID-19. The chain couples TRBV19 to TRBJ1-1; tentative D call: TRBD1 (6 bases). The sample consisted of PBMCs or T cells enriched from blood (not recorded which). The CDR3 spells CATRGQGTTEAFF. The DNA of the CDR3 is TGTGCCACCAGGGGCCAGGGGACCACTGAAGCTTTCTTT. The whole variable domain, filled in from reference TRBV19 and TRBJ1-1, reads DGGITQSPKYLFRKEGQNVTLSCEQNLNHDAMYWYRQDPGQGLRLIYYSQIVNDFQKGDIAEGYSVSREKKESFPLTVTSAQKNPTAFYLCATRGQGTTEAFFGQGTRLTVV.